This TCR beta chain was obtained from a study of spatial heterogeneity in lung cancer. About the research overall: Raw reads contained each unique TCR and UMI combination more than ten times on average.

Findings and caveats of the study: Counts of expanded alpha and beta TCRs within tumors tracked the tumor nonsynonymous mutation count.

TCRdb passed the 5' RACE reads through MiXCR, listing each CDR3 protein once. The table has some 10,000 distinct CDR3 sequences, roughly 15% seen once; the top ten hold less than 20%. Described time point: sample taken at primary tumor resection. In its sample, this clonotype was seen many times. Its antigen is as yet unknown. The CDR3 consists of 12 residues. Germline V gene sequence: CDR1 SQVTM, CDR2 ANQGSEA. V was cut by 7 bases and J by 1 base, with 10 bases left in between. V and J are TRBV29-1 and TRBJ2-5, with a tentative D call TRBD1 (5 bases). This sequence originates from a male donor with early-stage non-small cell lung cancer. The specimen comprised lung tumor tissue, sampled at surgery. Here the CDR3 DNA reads TGCAGCGGATCTAGGGGCCAAGAGACCCAGTACTTC. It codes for CSGSRGQETQYF.